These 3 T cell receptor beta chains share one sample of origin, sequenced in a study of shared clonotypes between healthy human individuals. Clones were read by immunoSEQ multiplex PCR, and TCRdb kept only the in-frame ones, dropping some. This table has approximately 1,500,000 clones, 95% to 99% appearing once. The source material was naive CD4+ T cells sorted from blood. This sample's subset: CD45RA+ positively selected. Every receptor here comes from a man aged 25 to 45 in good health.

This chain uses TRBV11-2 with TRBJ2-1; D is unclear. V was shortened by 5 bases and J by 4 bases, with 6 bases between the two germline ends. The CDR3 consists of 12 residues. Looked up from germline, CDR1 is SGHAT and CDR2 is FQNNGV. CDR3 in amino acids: CASSHLYNEQFF. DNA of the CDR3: TGTGCCAGCAGCCACCTTTACAATGAGCAGTTCTTC.

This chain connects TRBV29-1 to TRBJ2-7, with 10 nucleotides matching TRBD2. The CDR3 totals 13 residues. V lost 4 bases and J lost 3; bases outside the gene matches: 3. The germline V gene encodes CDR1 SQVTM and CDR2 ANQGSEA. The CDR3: CSVGGLASYEQYF. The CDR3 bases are TGCAGCGTTGGGGGACTAGCGAGCTACGAGCAGTACTTC.

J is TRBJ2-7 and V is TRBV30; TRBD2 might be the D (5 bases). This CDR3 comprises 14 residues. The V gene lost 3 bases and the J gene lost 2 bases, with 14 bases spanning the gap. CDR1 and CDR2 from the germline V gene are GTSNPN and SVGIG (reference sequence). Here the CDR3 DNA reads TGTGCCTGGAGGCGGGCTGTGCCCCCCTACGAGCAGTACTTC. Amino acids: CAWRRAVPPYEQYF.